This section outlines one TCR beta chain sequence together with its context. Its target is unknown. These data originate in a study of T cells after yellow fever vaccination. Study observations and caveats: At around 95% for CD4 and about 88% for CD8, most primary-vaccination clones showed up again after the booster. The secondary response was weaker, and its peak arrived faster, on day 5 versus 15.

MiXCR, applied by TCRdb to the 5' RACE reads, yields one record per CDR3 protein. The repertoire holds hundreds of thousands of distinct CDR3 sequences, with 11% as singletons. Between the trimmed V and J ends, which lost 1 base and 5 bases, there was a span of 18 bases. This CDR3 has 17 amino acids. Germline V lookup: CDR1 MNHEY, CDR2 SVGEGT. The source was PBMCs, collected on the day of the first yellow fever vaccination. This sequence originates from a man aged 18 to 35 who received the YFV17D yellow fever vaccine. The J gene is TRBJ2-1, the V gene TRBV6-2 or TRBV6-3; a possible D gene is TRBD1 (6 bases). The CDR3 bases are TGTGCCAGCAGTTACTTGCGGACAGCTGGGGATCACAATGAGCAGTTCTTC. It yields the protein CASSYLRTAGDHNEQFF.